The next 30 T cell receptor beta chains were all read from a single sample in a study of siplizumab effects on memory and regulatory T cells. Only in-frame clones appear in the TCRdb table, and some are missing; sequencing was by immunoSEQ multiplex PCR. The table includes over 85,000 clones, roughly 92% detected once. Sequenced input: CD4+ T cells sorted from blood. These receptors all stem from a human donor in good health.

The CDR3: CASSSWTSGGSSYEQYF. CDR3 coding DNA: TGTGCCAGCAGCTCCTGGACTAGCGGGGGGAGCTCCTACGAGCAGTACTTC. V usage is TRBV7-2 and J usage is TRBJ2-7; 14 bases match TRBD2. Germline V CDR1 and CDR2: SGHTA, FQGNSA. The CDR3 is 17 amino acids. V gave up 4 bases and J gave up 0 bases; unmatched junction bases: 5.

This chain connects TRBV19 to TRBJ1-1; no firm D call. Germline-derived CDR1 and CDR2 are LNHDA and SQIVND (reference sequence). V was pared by 0 bases and J by 1 base, with 9 bases between. The CDR3 covers 15 residues. The DNA of the CDR3 is TGTGCCAGTAGTATAGACGGACGGCAGAACACTGAAGCTTTCTTT. The encoded protein is CASSIDGRQNTEAFF.

The chain carries TRBV6-5 and TRBJ1-1; D is perhaps TRBD1 (6 bases). Germline CDR1 is MNHEY and CDR2 is SVGAGI. The CDR3 runs to 13 residues. Trimming left V 7 bases short and J 10 bases short, with 19 bases between. The CDR3 region is CASTRPGTLGAFF. The CDR3 DNA sequence: TGTGCCAGCACCCGACCTGGGACATTAGGAGCTTTCTTT.

The CDR3 DNA is TGTGCCTGGAGTCTTACAGCGTACGAGCAGTACTTC. Translated, it gives CAWSLTAYEQYF. V usage is TRBV30 and J usage is TRBJ2-7; D call uncertain. This CDR3 region has 12 residues. With 2 bases removed from V and 4 bases from J, the gap between germline ends came to 9 bases. Germline CDR1 GTSNPN, CDR2 SVGIG (reference sequence).

The genes are TRBV5-1 and TRBJ2-1, with a weak D call TRBD2 (6 bases). V shed 0 bases and J shed 4 bases, with 8 bases lying between them. Germline V lookup: CDR1 SGHRS, CDR2 YFSETQ. The CDR3 has 14 residues. This CDR3 is CASSLDGTYNEQFF. The CDR3 DNA sequence: TGCGCCAGCAGCTTGGACGGGACTTACAATGAGCAGTTCTTC.

The V call is TRBV10-3, the J call TRBJ2-7, with 7 bases lining up with TRBD1. V lost 6 bases, J lost 2 bases, and 10 bases stayed unmatched. The germline V gene encodes CDR1 ENHRY and CDR2 SYGVKD. The CDR3 totals 15 residues. CDR3 in amino acids: CAISAVRGTTYEQYF. Here the CDR3 DNA reads TGTGCCATCAGCGCTGTCAGGGGGACCACCTACGAGCAGTACTTC.

The rearrangement joins TRBV29-1 to TRBJ2-5; the match to TRBD2 covers 8 bases. Germline trimming cut 4 bases from V and 4 bases from J; bases unmatched to any gene: 2. Germline V gene data show CDR1 as SQVTM and CDR2 as ANQGSEA. CDR3 size: 12 residues. The CDR3 sequence: CSVGGGSETQYF. The CDR3 DNA is TGCAGCGTTGGCGGGGGGTCAGAGACCCAGTACTTC.

The chain combines TRBV6-5 with TRBJ1-3, with D unclear. The length of the CDR3 is 13 residues. Trimming pared 7 bases from V and 0 bases from J, leaving 7 bases between. Germline V gives CDR1 MNHEY, CDR2 SVGAGI. CDR3 in DNA: TGTGCCAGCATGAGAGCCTCTGGAAACACCATATATTTT. It codes for CASMRASGNTIYF.

The gene calls are TRBV15 and TRBJ2-2, with a weak D call TRBD2 (5 bases). Germline lookup yields CDR1 LNHNV and CDR2 YYDKDF (reference sequence). Trimming took 1 base from V and 6 from J, leaving 9 bases between them. The CDR3 totals 14 residues. The CDR3 spells CATSRGGSPGELFF. The CDR3 DNA follows: TGTGCCACCAGCAGAGGAGGGAGTCCCGGGGAGCTGTTTTTT.

The CDR3 spells CASRGTYEQYF. The CDR3 nucleotides read TGTGCCTCACGGGGTACCTACGAGCAGTACTTC. This rearrangement joins TRBV10-3 to TRBJ2-7; a weak D match, TRBD2 (5 bases). CDR3 length: 11 amino acids. Germline loops: CDR1 ENHRY, CDR2 SYGVKD. The V and J ends lost 11 bases and 2 bases respectively, with 10 bases between them.

The chain links TRBV7-2 to TRBJ2-3, with unresolved D. Deletions cut 5 bases from V and 2 bases from J, with 5 bases between. Germline lookup yields CDR1 SGHTA and CDR2 FQGNSA. CDR3 length: 12 residues. CDR3 residues: CASSPPTDTQYF. DNA of the CDR3: TGTGCCAGCAGCCCGCCCACAGATACGCAGTATTTT.

The rearrangement links TRBV19 to TRBJ2-7; perhaps TRBD1 as D (6 bases). This CDR3 comprises 14 residues. Germline CDR1 is LNHDA and CDR2 is SQIVND (reference sequence). V lost 9 bases to trimming and J lost 2 bases, with 17 bases between them. CDR3 amino acids: CASSFRGPPYEQYF. The CDR3 region has the DNA TGTGCCAGCAGTTTCAGGGGCCCCCCCTACGAGCAGTACTTC.

The CDR3 DNA reads as TGTGCCAGCAGCTTGGCTCTAGCGGGTCGAAATGAGCAGTTCTTC. Encoded protein: CASSLALAGRNEQFF. The J gene is TRBJ2-1, the V gene TRBV5-4; 8 bases line up with TRBD2. Germline CDR1 and CDR2: SGHNT and YYREEE (reference sequence). Losses at the gene ends were 0 bases for V and 7 bases for J; bases not matched to a gene: 6. The CDR3 consists of 15 residues.

The V call is TRBV7-9, the J call TRBJ2-7; 10 bases match TRBD1. Germline V CDR1 and CDR2: SEHNR, FQNEAQ (reference sequence). CDR3 length: 15 residues. J lost 2 bases, V lost 4 bases, and 5 bases had no gene match. The CDR3 region is CASSSDRGRTYEQYF. The CDR3 DNA sequence: TGTGCCAGCAGCTCCGACAGGGGGCGCACCTACGAGCAGTACTTC.

The CDR3 protein is CASTRDRGYTEAFF. Here the CDR3 DNA reads TGTGCCAGCACCCGGGACAGGGGGTATACTGAAGCTTTCTTT. The gene calls are TRBV6-5 and TRBJ1-1; 11 bases agree with TRBD1. The trim removed 7 bases at V and 5 bases at J, leaving 6 bases unmatched. Germline CDR1 is MNHEY and CDR2 is SVGAGI. This CDR3 contains 14 residues.

The chain carries TRBV10-3 and TRBJ2-5, with 12 positions matching TRBD1. This CDR3 comprises 16 residues. Germline trimming cut 6 bases from V and 5 bases from J; bases unmatched to any gene: 10. The germline V gene has CDR1 ENHRY and CDR2 SYGVKD. In DNA form, the CDR3 reads TGTGCCATCAGCCGGGAGGGGACAGGGGGCGCGGAGACCCAGTACTTC. Translation gives CAISREGTGGAETQYF.

The J gene is TRBJ2-1, the V gene TRBV6-6, with D uncertain. V was clipped by 1 base and J by 3 bases, with 4 bases between them. The CDR3 is 13 amino acids. Germline values: CDR1 MNHNY, CDR2 SVGAGI (reference sequence). Here the CDR3 DNA reads TGTGCCAGCAGTTACTTGCTCTACAATGAGCAGTTCTTC. Amino acids: CASSYLLYNEQFF.

The chain uses TRBV7-9 and TRBJ1-1; D is unclear. Germline V lookup: CDR1 SEHNR, CDR2 FQNEAQ (reference sequence). V lost 0 bases and J lost 5, with 10 bases in between. This CDR3 region has 14 residues. In nucleotides, the CDR3 is TGTGCCAGCAGCTTAGCCTGGCCGGGGACTGAAGCTTTCTTT. Residues: CASSLAWPGTEAFF.

The rearrangement joins TRBV7-2 to TRBJ2-1; 7 nucleotides line up with TRBD2. The CDR3 is 14 residues long. The V gene end was trimmed by 4 bases and the J gene end by 12 bases; junction bases not matched to a gene: 12. The germline V gene has CDR1 SGHTA and CDR2 FQGNSA. DNA for the CDR3: TGTGCCAGCAGCTCCCCGACTAGCCTCGAAGGGCAGTTCTTC. It translates to CASSSPTSLEGQFF.

This chain uses TRBV18 with TRBJ2-1; D ambiguous. This CDR3 is built from 12 residues. Germline assignment: CDR1 KGHSH and CDR2 LQKENI. Deletions cut 2 bases from V and 10 bases from J, with 9 bases between. CDR3 protein: CASSPGLPEQFF. CDR3 DNA sequence: TGTGCCAGCTCACCAGGGTTACCCGAGCAGTTCTTC. Looking up the rest from reference TRBV18 and TRBJ2-1 gives the full variable domain: NAGVMQNPRHLVRRRGQEARLRCSPMKGHSHVYWYRQLPEEGLKFMVYLQKENIIDESGMPKERFSAEFPKEGPSILRIQQVVRGDSAAYFCASSPGLPEQFFGPGTRLTVL.

The chain has TRBV5-1 and TRBJ1-6; unclear D gene. The CDR3 is 12 residues long. Trimming removed 0 bases at V and 7 bases at J, with 2 bases between. CDR1 is SGHRS and CDR2 is YFSETQ in the germline V gene. In nucleotides, the CDR3 is TGCGCCAGCAGCTTGGAAAATTCACCCCTCCACTTT. Encoded protein: CASSLENSPLHF. Combining the CDR3 with reference TRBV5-1 and TRBJ1-6 gives the whole variable domain KAGVTQTPRYLIKTRGQQVTLSCSPISGHRSVSWYQQTPGQGLQFLFEYFSETQRNKGNFPGRFSGRQFSNSRSEMNVSTLELGDSALYLCASSLENSPLHFGNGTRLTVT.

The rearrangement joins TRBV19 to TRBJ2-1; TRBD1 matches 7 bases. The CDR3 has 15 amino acids. J gave up 6 bases and V 7 bases, and 12 bases lay outside the gene matches. The V gene's germline CDR1 is LNHDA and CDR2 SQIVND (reference sequence). CDR3 DNA sequence: TGTGCCAGTATATCAAGAAAGGGGGCGAGCAATGAGCAGTTCTTC. This sequence encodes CASISRKGASNEQFF.

The chain has TRBV18 and TRBJ2-1; 9 nucleotides line up with TRBD2. Germline V gives CDR1 KGHSH, CDR2 LQKENI. V shed 0 bases, J shed 7 bases, and the junction held 7 bases outside the gene matches. CDR3 length equals 16 residues. The chain's CDR3 is CASSPPEREALNEQFF. Written as DNA, the CDR3 is TGTGCCAGCTCACCACCCGAGCGGGAGGCCTTAAATGAGCAGTTCTTC.

The rearrangement joins TRBV19 to TRBJ1-5; D perhaps matches TRBD1 (5 bases). V shed 10 bases and J shed 1 base, with 17 bases lying between them. The CDR3 consists of 15 residues. Per germline, CDR1 LNHDA and CDR2 SQIVND (reference sequence). The CDR3 here is CAIGAGIGSNQPQHF. The CDR3 DNA is TGTGCCATAGGGGCAGGAATAGGAAGCAATCAGCCCCAGCATTTT.

The genes are TRBV7-9 and TRBJ1-4; the match to TRBD1 covers 10 bases. This CDR3 region has 16 residues. Germline CDR1 SEHNR, CDR2 FQNEAQ (reference sequence). With V trimmed by 1 base and J by 3 bases, 2 bases remained unmatched. Written as DNA, the CDR3 is TGTGCCAGCAGCTTAGGGGACAGGGGTGCTAATGAAAAACTGTTTTTT. Its protein is CASSLGDRGANEKLFF.

The rearrangement uses TRBV2 and TRBJ1-1, with TRBD1 matching over 7 bases. This CDR3 has 14 amino acids. Germline V gene data show CDR1 as SNHLY and CDR2 as FYNNEI. V was pared by 6 bases and J by 0 bases, with 4 bases of the junction left unmatched. As DNA, the CDR3 is TGTGCCAGCAGGGGGGACAGCTTGAACACTGAAGCTTTCTTT. Its translation is CASRGDSLNTEAFF.

In its sample, this clone is large. This chain uses TRBV27 with TRBJ2-7; 9 positions match TRBD1. Germline V lookup: CDR1 MNHEY, CDR2 SMNVEV (reference sequence). The CDR3 has 14 residues. Trimming at V came to 8 bases and at J to 5 bases, leaving 10 bases not matched to a gene. The CDR3 DNA is TGTGCCAGCGGTTACGGGGACAGGGCTAACGAGCAGTACTTC. This sequence encodes CASGYGDRANEQYF.

Concerning this clone: Within the sample, other DNA sequences also encode this same CDR3. The V gene is TRBV18, the J gene TRBJ2-3; possible D gene TRBD1, 6 bases. The germline CDR1 and CDR2 sequences are KGHSH and LQKENI. The length of the CDR3 is 15 residues. V was clipped by 6 bases and J by 3 bases, with 16 bases between them. The CDR3 reads CASSPWSGETDTQYF. The CDR3 DNA reads as TGTGCCAGCTCCCCATGGTCAGGGGAAACAGATACGCAGTATTTT.

The V call is TRBV5-4, the J call TRBJ1-2; a possible D gene is TRBD1 (5 bases). Between the trimmed V and J ends, which lost 3 bases and 7 bases, there was a span of 25 bases. There are 17 residues in the CDR3. In germline, CDR1 is SGHNT, CDR2 YYREEE (reference sequence). CDR3 nucleotide sequence: TGTGCCAGCAGCTCGTTAAATCGCGGGGCGACCCCTCTTGGCTACACCTTC. It encodes CASSSLNRGATPLGYTF.

The V call is TRBV7-2, the J call TRBJ2-7; 9 bases are a match to TRBD2. The V segment lost 0 bases and the J segment 1 base; nucleotides outside the gene matches: 4. CDR3 length: 16 residues. Germline V gives CDR1 SGHTA, CDR2 FQGNSA. The CDR3 nucleotides read TGTGCCAGCAGCTTAGCGGCTAGCGGGATTTCCTACGAGCAGTACTTC. The encoded protein is CASSLAASGISYEQYF. The entire variable domain, with the rest obtained from reference TRBV7-2 and TRBJ2-7, is as follows: GAGVSQSPSNKVTEKGKDVELRCDPISGHTALYWYRQSLGQGLEFLIYFQGNSAPDKSGLPSDRFSAERTGGSVSTLTIQRTQQEDSAVYLCASSLAASGISYEQYFGPGTRLTVT.